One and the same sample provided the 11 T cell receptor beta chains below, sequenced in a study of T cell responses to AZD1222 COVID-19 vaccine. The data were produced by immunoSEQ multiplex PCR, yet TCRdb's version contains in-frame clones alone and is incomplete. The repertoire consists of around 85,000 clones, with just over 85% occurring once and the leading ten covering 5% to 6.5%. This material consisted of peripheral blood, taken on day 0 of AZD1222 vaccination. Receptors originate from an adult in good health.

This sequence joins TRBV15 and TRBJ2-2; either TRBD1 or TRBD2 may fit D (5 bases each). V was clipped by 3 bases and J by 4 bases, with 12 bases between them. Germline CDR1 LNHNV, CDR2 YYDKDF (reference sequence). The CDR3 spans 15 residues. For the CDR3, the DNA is TGTGCCACCAGCAGCCAGGATGGGGGCACCGGGGAGCTGTTTTTT. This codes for CATSSQDGGTGELFF.

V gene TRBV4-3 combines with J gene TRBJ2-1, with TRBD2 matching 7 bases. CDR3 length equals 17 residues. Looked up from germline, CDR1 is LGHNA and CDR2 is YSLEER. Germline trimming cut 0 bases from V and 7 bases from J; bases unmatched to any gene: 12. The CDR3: CASSQDLPTSVRNEQFF. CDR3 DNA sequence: TGCGCCAGCAGCCAAGATCTCCCAACTAGCGTTAGGAATGAGCAGTTCTTC.

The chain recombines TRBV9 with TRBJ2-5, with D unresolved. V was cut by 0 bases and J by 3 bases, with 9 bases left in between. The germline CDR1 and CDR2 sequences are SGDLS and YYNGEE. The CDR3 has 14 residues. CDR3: CASSVDERKETQYF. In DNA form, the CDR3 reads TGTGCCAGCAGCGTAGATGAGCGCAAAGAGACCCAGTACTTC. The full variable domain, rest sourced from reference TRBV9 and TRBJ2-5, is DSGVTQTPKHLITATGQRVTLRCSPRSGDLSVYWYQQSLDQGLQFLIQYYNGEERAKGNILERFSAQQFPDLHSELNLSSLELGDSALYFCASSVDERKETQYFGPGTRLLVL.

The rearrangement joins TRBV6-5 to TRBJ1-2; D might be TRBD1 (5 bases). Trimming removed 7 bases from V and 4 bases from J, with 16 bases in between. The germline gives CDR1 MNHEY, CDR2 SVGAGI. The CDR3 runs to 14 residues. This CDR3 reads CASTNGGAIYGYTF. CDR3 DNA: TGTGCCAGCACCAACGGTGGGGCTATCTATGGCTACACCTTC.

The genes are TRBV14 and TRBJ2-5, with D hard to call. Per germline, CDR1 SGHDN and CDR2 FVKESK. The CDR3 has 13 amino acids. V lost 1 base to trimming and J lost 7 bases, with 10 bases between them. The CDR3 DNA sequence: TGTGCCAGCAGCCAAGGAAGGGCTGGGACCCAGTACTTC. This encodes CASSQGRAGTQYF.

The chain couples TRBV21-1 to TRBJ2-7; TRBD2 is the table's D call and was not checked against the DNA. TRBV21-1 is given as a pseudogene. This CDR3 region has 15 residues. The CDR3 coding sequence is TGTGCCAGCAGCACCTTAACGGGATATCGCTACGAGCAGTACTTC. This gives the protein CASSTLTGYRYEQYF.

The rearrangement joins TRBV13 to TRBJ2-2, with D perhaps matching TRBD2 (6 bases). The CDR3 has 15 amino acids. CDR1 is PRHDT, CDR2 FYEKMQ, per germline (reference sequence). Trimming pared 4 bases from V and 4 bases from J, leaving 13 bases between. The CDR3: CASSYYRGSTGELFF. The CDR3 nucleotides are TGTGCCAGCAGCTATTACCGGGGGAGCACCGGGGAGCTGTTTTTT.

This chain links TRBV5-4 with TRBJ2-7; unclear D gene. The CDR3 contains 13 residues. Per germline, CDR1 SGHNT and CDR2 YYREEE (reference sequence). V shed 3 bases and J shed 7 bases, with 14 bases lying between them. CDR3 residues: CASSYGSFREQYF. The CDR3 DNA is TGTGCCAGCAGCTATGGAAGTTTTCGGGAGCAGTACTTC.

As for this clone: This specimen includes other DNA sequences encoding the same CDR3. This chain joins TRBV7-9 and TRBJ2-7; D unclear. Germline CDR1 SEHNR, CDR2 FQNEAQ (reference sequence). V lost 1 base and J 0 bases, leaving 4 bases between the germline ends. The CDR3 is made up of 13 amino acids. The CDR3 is CASSLESSYEQYF. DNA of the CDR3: TGTGCCAGCAGCTTAGAAAGCTCCTACGAGCAGTACTTC.

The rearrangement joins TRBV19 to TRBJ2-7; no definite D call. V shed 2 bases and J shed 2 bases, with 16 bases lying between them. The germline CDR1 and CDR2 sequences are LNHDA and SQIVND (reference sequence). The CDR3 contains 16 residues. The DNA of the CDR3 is TGTGCCAGTAGTATAATCTCTGTGACACCCACCTACGAGCAGTACTTC. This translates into CASSIISVTPTYEQYF.

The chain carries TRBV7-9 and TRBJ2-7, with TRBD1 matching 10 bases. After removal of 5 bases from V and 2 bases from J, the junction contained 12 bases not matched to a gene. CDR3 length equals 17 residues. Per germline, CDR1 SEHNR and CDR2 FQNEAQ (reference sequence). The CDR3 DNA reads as TGTGCCAGCAGCCAATGGGGGACAGGGGTTTCGACCTACGAGCAGTACTTC. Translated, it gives CASSQWGTGVSTYEQYF.